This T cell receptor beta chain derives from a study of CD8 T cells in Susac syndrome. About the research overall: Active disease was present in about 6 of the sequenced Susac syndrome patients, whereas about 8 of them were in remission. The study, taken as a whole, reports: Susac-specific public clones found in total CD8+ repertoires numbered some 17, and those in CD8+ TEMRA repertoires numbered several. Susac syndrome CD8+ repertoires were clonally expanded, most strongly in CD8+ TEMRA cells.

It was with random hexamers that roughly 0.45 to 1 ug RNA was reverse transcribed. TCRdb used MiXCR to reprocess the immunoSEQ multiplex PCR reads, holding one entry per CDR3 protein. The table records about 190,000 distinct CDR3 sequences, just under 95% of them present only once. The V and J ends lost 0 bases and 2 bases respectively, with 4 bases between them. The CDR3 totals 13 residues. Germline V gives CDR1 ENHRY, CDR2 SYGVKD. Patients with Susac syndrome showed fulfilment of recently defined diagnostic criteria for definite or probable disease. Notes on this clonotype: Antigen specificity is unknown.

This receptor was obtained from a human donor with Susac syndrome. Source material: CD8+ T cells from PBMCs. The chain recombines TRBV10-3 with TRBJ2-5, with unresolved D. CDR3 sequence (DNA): TGTGCCATCAGTGAGTCTCAACAAGAGACCCAGTACTTC. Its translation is CAISESQQETQYF.